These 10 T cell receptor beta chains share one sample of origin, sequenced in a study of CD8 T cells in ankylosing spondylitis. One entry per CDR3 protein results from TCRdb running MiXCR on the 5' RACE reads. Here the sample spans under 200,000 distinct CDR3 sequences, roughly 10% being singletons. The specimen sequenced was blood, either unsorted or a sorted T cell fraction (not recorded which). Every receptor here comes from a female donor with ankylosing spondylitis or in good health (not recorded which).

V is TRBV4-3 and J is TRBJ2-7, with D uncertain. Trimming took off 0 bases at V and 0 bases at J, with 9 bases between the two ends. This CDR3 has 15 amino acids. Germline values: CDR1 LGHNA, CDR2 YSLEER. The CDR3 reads CASSQDRLLSYEQYF. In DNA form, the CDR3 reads TGCGCCAGCAGCCAAGATCGGCTCCTCTCCTACGAGCAGTACTTC.

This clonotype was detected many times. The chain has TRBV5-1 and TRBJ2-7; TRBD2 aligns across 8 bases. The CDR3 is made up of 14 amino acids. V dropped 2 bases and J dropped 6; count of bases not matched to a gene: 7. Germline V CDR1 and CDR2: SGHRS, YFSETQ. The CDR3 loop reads CASSFGGTRGEQYF. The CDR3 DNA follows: TGCGCCAGCAGCTTTGGAGGGACTAGGGGCGAGCAGTACTTC.

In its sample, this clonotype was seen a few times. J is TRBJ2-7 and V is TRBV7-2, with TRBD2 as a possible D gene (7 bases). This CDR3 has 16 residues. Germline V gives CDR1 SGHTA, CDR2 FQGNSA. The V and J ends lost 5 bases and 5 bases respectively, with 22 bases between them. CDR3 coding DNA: TGTGCCAGCAGCCGGCCAGGGGCGGGAGCTTCGAACGAGCAGTACTTC. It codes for CASSRPGAGASNEQYF. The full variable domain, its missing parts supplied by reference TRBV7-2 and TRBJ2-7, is GAGVSQSPSNKVTEKGKDVELRCDPISGHTALYWYRQSLGQGLEFLIYFQGNSAPDKSGLPSDRFSAERTGGSVSTLTIQRTQQEDSAVYLCASSRPGAGASNEQYFGPGTRLTVT.

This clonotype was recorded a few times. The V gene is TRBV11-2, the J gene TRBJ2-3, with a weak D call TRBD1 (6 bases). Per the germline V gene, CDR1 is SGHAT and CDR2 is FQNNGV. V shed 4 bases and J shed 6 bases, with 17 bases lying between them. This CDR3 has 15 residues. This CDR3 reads CASSSYRDHGDTQYF. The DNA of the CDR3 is TGTGCCAGCAGCTCATACAGGGACCATGGGGATACGCAGTATTTT. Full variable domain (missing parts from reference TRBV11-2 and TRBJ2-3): EAGVAQSPRYKIIEKRQSVAFWCNPISGHATLYWYQQILGQGPKLLIQFQNNGVVDDSQLPKDRFSAERLKGVDSTLKIQPAKLEDSAVYLCASSSYRDHGDTQYFGPGTRLTVL.

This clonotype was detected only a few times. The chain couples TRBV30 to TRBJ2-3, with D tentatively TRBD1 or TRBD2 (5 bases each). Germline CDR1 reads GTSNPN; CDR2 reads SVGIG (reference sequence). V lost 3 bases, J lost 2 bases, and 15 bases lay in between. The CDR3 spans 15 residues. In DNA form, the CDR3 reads TGTGCCTGGAGCTGGGGGAGCGGTACCACAGATACGCAGTATTTT. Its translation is CAWSWGSGTTDTQYF.

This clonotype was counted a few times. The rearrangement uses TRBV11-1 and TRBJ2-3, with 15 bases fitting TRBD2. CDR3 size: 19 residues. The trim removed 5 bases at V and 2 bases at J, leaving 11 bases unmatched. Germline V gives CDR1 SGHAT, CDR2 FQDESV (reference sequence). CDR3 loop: CASSLDTGLAGGITDTQYF. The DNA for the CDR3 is TGTGCCAGCAGCCTCGATACGGGACTAGCGGGAGGTATCACAGATACGCAGTATTTT.

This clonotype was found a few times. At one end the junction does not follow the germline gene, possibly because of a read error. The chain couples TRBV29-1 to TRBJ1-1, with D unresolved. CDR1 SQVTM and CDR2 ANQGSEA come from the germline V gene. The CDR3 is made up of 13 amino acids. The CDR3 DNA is TGCAGCGTTGAAGGGACTGGGAACCCTGAAGCTTTCTTT. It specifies CSVEGTGNPEAFF.

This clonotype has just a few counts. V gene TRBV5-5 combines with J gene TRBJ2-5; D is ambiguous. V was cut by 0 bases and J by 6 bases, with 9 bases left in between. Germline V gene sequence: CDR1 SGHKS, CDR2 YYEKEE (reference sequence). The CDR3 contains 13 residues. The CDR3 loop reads CASSLAPGKTQYF. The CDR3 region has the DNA TGTGCCAGCAGCTTGGCCCCTGGGAAGACCCAGTACTTC. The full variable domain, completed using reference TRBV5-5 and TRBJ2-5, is DAGVTQSPTHLIKTRGQQVTLRCSPISGHKSVSWYQQVLGQGPQFIFQYYEKEERGRGNFPDRFSARQFPNYSSELNVNALLLGDSALYLCASSLAPGKTQYFGPGTRLLVL.

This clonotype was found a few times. The CDR3 DNA reads as TGTGCCAGCAGTGAAGGCGGGGGACTGAGGGAGCAGTACTTC. Amino acid sequence: CASSEGGGLREQYF. The chain is built from TRBV6-1 and TRBJ2-7, with 7 bases that match TRBD2. Per the germline V gene, CDR1 is MNHNS and CDR2 is SASEGT. The CDR3 is 14 residues long. J was trimmed by 7 bases and V by 1 base; bases with no gene match: 7.

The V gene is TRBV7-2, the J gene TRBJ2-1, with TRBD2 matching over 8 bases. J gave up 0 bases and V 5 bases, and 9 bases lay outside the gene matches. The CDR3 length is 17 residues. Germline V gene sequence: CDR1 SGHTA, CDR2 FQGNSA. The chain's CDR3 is CASSPRKSGSSYNEQFF. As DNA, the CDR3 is TGTGCCAGCAGCCCCCGCAAAAGCGGGAGCTCCTACAATGAGCAGTTCTTC.